This T cell receptor (beta chain) originates from a study of shared clonotypes between healthy human individuals. About this clone: The junction departs from the called germline gene at one end, perhaps through a read error.

The protocol was immunoSEQ multiplex PCR, while the TCRdb copy is restricted to in-frame clones and leaves out a portion. The sample contains over 2 million clones, 92% of which appear only once. This CDR3 region has 12 residues. CDR1 and CDR2 (germline): SQVTM, ANQGSEA. The receptor comes from a young man in good health. Some clones in this sample may be carry-over from other donors' samples. The chain has TRBV29-1 and TRBJ1-1, with TRBD1 identical over 7 bases. The sample was naive CD4+ T cells from PBMCs. Subset of the sample: CD45RA+ positively selected. As DNA, the CDR3 is TGCAGCGGCTCAGGGGGAGACACTGAAGCTTCCTTT. The encoded protein is CSGSGGDTEASF.